Below, 24 T cell receptor beta chains from the same sample are listed, as sequenced in a study of HIV-infected patients and healthy controls. Whole blood was used without fractionation, so all unsorted peripheral T cells were included. Alpha and beta constant-region primers primed reverse transcription of around 0.5 ug RNA. Using multiplexing indices, alpha and beta chain libraries were generated apart by chain-specific third strand synthesis. TCRdb re-called the 5' RACE reads through MiXCR, storing one row per CDR3 protein. This repertoire shows under 11,000 distinct CDR3 sequences, 7% to 9% found once; its top ten account for approximately 6.1%. Sequenced: blood. The origin of the receptors is an adult in good health.

This clonotype rates as medium-sized. The V and J genes are TRBV24-1 and TRBJ2-3; no clear D gene. CDR1 and CDR2 (germline): KGHDR, SFDVKD. This CDR3 has 16 residues. V lost 3 bases to trimming and J lost 1 base, with 13 bases between them. The DNA for the CDR3 is TGTGCCACCAGTGATGCAACCCGGAGTGGCACAGATACGCAGTATTTT. Translating it yields CATSDATRSGTDTQYF.

V and J are TRBV12-3 or TRBV12-4 and TRBJ1-1; TRBD1 agrees at 7 bases. With V trimmed by 8 bases and J by 1 base, 4 bases remained unmatched. The CDR3 loop spans 13 amino acids. CDR3 DNA sequence: TGTGCCAGCTTAGGACAGGCGAACACTGAAGCTTTCTTT. It translates to CASLGQANTEAFF.

In this sample, this clonotype turned up once. The chain joins TRBV7-2 to TRBJ2-3; 7 bases map to TRBD1. V shed 4 bases and J 1 base; nucleotides not matched to a gene: 8. CDR3 length: 16 residues. Germline CDR1 is SGHTA and CDR2 is FQGNSA. The CDR3 region has the DNA TGTGCCAGCAGCTCGGACCGGGACAGTCGCACAGATACGCAGTATTTT. This codes for CASSSDRDSRTDTQYF. Variable domain in full (rest from reference TRBV7-2 and TRBJ2-3): GAGVSQSPSNKVTEKGKDVELRCDPISGHTALYWYRQSLGQGLEFLIYFQGNSAPDKSGLPSDRFSAERTGGSVSTLTIQRTQQEDSAVYLCASSSDRDSRTDTQYFGPGTRLTVL.

This clonotype occurred many times. The chain employs TRBV5-1 and TRBJ2-5; TRBD2 matches 14 bases. CDR3 size: 17 residues. The germline V gene encodes CDR1 SGHRS and CDR2 YFSETQ. The V and J ends lost 0 bases and 1 base, in that order; junction bases with no gene match: 2. The CDR3: CASSLAGLAGAQETQYF. The CDR3 DNA follows: TGCGCCAGCAGCTTGGCGGGACTAGCGGGAGCCCAAGAGACCCAGTACTTC. The whole variable domain, filled in from reference TRBV5-1 and TRBJ2-5, reads KAGVTQTPRYLIKTRGQQVTLSCSPISGHRSVSWYQQTPGQGLQFLFEYFSETQRNKGNFPGRFSGRQFSNSRSEMNVSTLELGDSALYLCASSLAGLAGAQETQYFGPGTRLLVL.

The table lists this clonotype with many counts. The rearrangement uses TRBV12-3 or TRBV12-4 and TRBJ1-1; TRBD1 agrees at 10 bases. CDR3 length: 17 amino acids. J gave up 6 bases and V 3 bases, and 13 bases lay outside the gene matches. The CDR3 nucleotides read TGTGCCAGCAGTTTCCAGACAGGGGGCCCGGGTGGCTCTGAAGCTTTCTTT. Translated, it gives CASSFQTGGPGGSEAFF.

This clonotype has a handful of counts. The chain combines TRBV7-9 with TRBJ2-3; D is perhaps TRBD2 (6 bases). The germline V and J ends were trimmed by 1 base and 6 bases, with 11 bases remaining between them. CDR3 length equals 14 residues. Germline V gives CDR1 SEHNR, CDR2 FQNEAQ (reference sequence). The DNA of the CDR3 is TGTGCCAGCAGCTTAGTCGGGGGAGTGGATACGCAGTATTTT. This gives the protein CASSLVGGVDTQYF.

This clonotype appeared a few times. The V call is TRBV7-7, the J call TRBJ2-1; no definite D call. The length of the CDR3 is 15 residues. Germline V gene data show CDR1 as SSHAT and CDR2 as FNYEAQ (reference sequence). The V and J ends lost 4 bases and 1 base respectively, with 11 bases between them. CDR3 sequence (DNA): TGTGCCAGCAGCTCCGTAGATGGGTCCTACAATGAGCAGTTCTTC. Encoded protein: CASSSVDGSYNEQFF.

V is TRBV2 and J is TRBJ2-7; TRBD2 aligns across 9 bases. J gave up 6 bases and V 4 bases, and 7 bases lay outside the gene matches. Germline V gene sequence: CDR1 SNHLY, CDR2 FYNNEI. The CDR3 is 14 residues long. The CDR3 bases are TGTGCCAGCAGTGTGGTAGCGGGAGATTCCGAGCAGTACTTC. Its translation is CASSVVAGDSEQYF.

Many counts were recorded for this clonotype. The CDR3 sequence is CASSLFRFRDNEQFF. In nucleotides, the CDR3 is TGTGCCAGCAGTTTATTCAGGTTCCGGGACAATGAGCAGTTCTTC. V usage is TRBV28 and J usage is TRBJ2-1; D not certain. The CDR3 contains 15 residues. With 1 base removed from V and 5 bases from J, the gap between germline ends came to 12 bases. Germline CDR1 and CDR2: MDHEN and SYDVKM.

In this sample, this clonotype turned up a few times. This chain joins TRBV20-1 and TRBJ2-7; 13 nucleotides align to TRBD2. Germline assignment: CDR1 DFQATT and CDR2 SNEGSKA (reference sequence). The CDR3 consists of 13 residues. The CDR3, as DNA: TGCAGCGCCGGGACTAGCGGGACATCCGAGCAGTACTTC. This encodes CSAGTSGTSEQYF.

This clonotype is categorized as medium-sized. The chain couples TRBV18 to TRBJ2-5; D perhaps matches TRBD1 (5 bases). From germline, CDR1 is KGHSH and CDR2 LQKENI. The CDR3 has 13 amino acids. Trimming took off 2 bases at V and 5 bases at J, with 9 bases between the two ends. CDR3 sequence reads: CASSPSGPETQYF. Written as DNA, the CDR3 is TGTGCCAGCTCACCATCAGGGCCCGAGACCCAGTACTTC.

This clonotype was counted at least ten times. This rearrangement joins TRBV13 to TRBJ2-1; maybe TRBD2 (5 bases). The CDR3 contains 12 residues. Germline V gene sequence: CDR1 PRHDT, CDR2 FYEKMQ (reference sequence). V was clipped by 3 bases and J by 8 bases, with 8 bases between them. CDR3 residues: CASSFGRDEQFF. The CDR3 DNA is TGTGCCAGCAGCTTTGGGCGGGATGAGCAGTTCTTC. The full variable domain, in which reference TRBV13 and TRBJ2-1 provide the parts outside the CDR3, is AAGVIQSPRHLIKEKRETATLKCYPIPRHDTVYWYQQGPGQDPQFLISFYEKMQSDKGSIPDRFSAQQFSDYHSELNMSSLELGDSALYFCASSFGRDEQFFGPGTRLTVL.

A note on this clonotype: One end of the junction is discordant with germline, which a read error may explain. This chain uses TRBV7-7 with TRBJ2-1, with 10 bases lining up with TRBD2. This CDR3 comprises 17 residues. Per the germline V gene, CDR1 is SSHAT and CDR2 is FNYEAQ (reference sequence). The chain's CDR3 is CASSLQKGLASYNEQFF. The CDR3 coding sequence is TGTGCTAGCAGCTTGCAGAAGGGACTAGCGTCCTACAATGAGCAGTTCTTC.

The V gene is TRBV28, the J gene TRBJ2-7; the match to TRBD1 covers 11 bases. This CDR3 region has 15 residues. Trimming cost V 5 bases and J 9 bases; bases outside gene matches: 12. Germline CDR1 is MDHEN and CDR2 is SYDVKM. In DNA form, the CDR3 reads TGTGCCAGCAGTCATCCGGGACAGGGGGGAGTGGTGCAGTACTTC. This sequence encodes CASSHPGQGGVVQYF. Using reference TRBV28 and TRBJ2-7 for the parts outside the CDR3, the full variable domain is DVKVTQSSRYLVKRTGEKVFLECVQDMDHENMFWYRQDPGLGLRLIYFSYDVKMKEKGDIPEGYSVSREKKERFSLILESASTNQTSMYLCASSHPGQGGVVQYFGPGTRLTVT.

This clonotype was picked up many times. This chain uses TRBV4-2 with TRBJ2-2; 7 nucleotides line up with TRBD1. The V and J ends lost 0 bases and 5 bases, in that order; junction bases with no gene match: 9. Germline V gene sequence: CDR1 LGHNA, CDR2 YNFKEQ. This CDR3 region has 17 residues. CDR3 coding DNA: TGTGCCAGCAGCCAAGATAACCGAGGGGGCGGGACCGGGGAGCTGTTTTTT. This encodes CASSQDNRGGGTGELFF.

By share, this clonotype counts as medium-sized. The chain links TRBV5-4 to TRBJ2-7, with D tentatively TRBD1 or TRBD2 (5 bases each). Trimming took off 4 bases at V and 1 base at J, with 12 bases between the two ends. The germline V gene has CDR1 SGHNT and CDR2 YYREEE (reference sequence). This CDR3 comprises 14 residues. This CDR3 is CASSPRDASYEQYF. In nucleotides, the CDR3 is TGTGCCAGCAGCCCCCGGGACGCATCCTACGAGCAGTACTTC. Full variable domain (missing parts from reference TRBV5-4 and TRBJ2-7): ETGVTQSPTHLIKTRGQQVTLRCSSQSGHNTVSWYQQALGQGPQFIFQYYREEENGRGNFPPRFSGLQFPNYSSELNVNALELDDSALYLCASSPRDASYEQYFGPGTRLTVT.

This clonotype is labeled as medium-sized. The chain employs TRBV7-6 and TRBJ2-2, with 12 positions matching TRBD2. V was clipped by 5 bases and J by 4 bases; unmatched bases: 5. The CDR3 sequence is 16 residues long. Germline V gene lookup returns CDR1 SGHVS and CDR2 FNYEAQ. CDR3 protein: CASSRRTSGATGELFF. DNA for the CDR3: TGTGCCAGCAGCCGACGGACTAGCGGGGCCACCGGGGAGCTGTTTTTT. The full variable domain, in which reference TRBV7-6 and TRBJ2-2 provide the parts outside the CDR3, is GAGVSQSPRYKVTKRGQDVALRCDPISGHVSLYWYRQALGQGPEFLTYFNYEAQQDKSGLPNDRFSAERPEGSISTLTIQRTEQRDSAMYRCASSRRTSGATGELFFGEGSRLTVL.

This rearrangement joins TRBV30 to TRBJ1-1; D unclear. The germline V gene has CDR1 GTSNPN and CDR2 SVGIG (reference sequence). The CDR3 contains 13 residues. V lost 3 bases and J lost 1, with 9 bases in between. The CDR3 loop is CAWSQRTNTEAFF. The CDR3 DNA reads TGTGCCTGGAGCCAGAGGACGAACACTGAAGCTTTCTTT. Combining the CDR3 with reference TRBV30 and TRBJ1-1 gives the whole variable domain SQTIHQWPATLVQPVGSPLSLECTVEGTSNPNLYWYRQAAGRGLQLLFYSVGIGQISSEVPQNLSASRPQDRQFILSSKKLLLSDSGFYLCAWSQRTNTEAFFGQGTRLTVV.

In this sample, this clonotype turned up a few times. V is TRBV28 and J is TRBJ2-7, with 9 bases matching TRBD1. Per the germline V gene, CDR1 is MDHEN and CDR2 is SYDVKM. Trimming removed 4 bases from V and 4 bases from J; junction bases left unmatched: 11. The CDR3 is 16 residues long. CDR3 loop: CASSSMPGQGRYEQYF. CDR3 bases: TGTGCCAGCAGTTCTATGCCGGGACAGGGACGGTACGAGCAGTACTTC.

This clonotype is judged medium-sized. The chain employs TRBV18 and TRBJ2-3; 13 nucleotides agree with TRBD2. V lost 3 bases, J lost 6 bases, and 6 bases stayed unmatched. Germline CDR1 reads KGHSH; CDR2 reads LQKENI. The CDR3 is made up of 16 amino acids. For the CDR3, the DNA is TGTGCCAGCTCACCGAGGACTAGCGGGAGTGGGGATACGCAGTATTTT. Translation gives CASSPRTSGSGDTQYF. Variable domain in full (rest from reference TRBV18 and TRBJ2-3): NAGVMQNPRHLVRRRGQEARLRCSPMKGHSHVYWYRQLPEEGLKFMVYLQKENIIDESGMPKERFSAEFPKEGPSILRIQQVVRGDSAAYFCASSPRTSGSGDTQYFGPGTRLTVL.

This clonotype is medium-sized (0.01 to 0.1%) by share. V usage is TRBV7-9 and J usage is TRBJ2-2, with 7 bases matching TRBD2. V shed 6 bases and J 3 bases; nucleotides not matched to a gene: 4. CDR3 length equals 14 residues. Germline V gene sequence: CDR1 SEHNR, CDR2 FQNEAQ (reference sequence). The CDR3 loop reads CASRKLADTGELFF. Here the CDR3 DNA reads TGTGCCAGCAGGAAGCTAGCGGACACCGGGGAGCTGTTTTTT.

This clonotype is medium-sized (0.01 to 0.1%) in the sample. The chain joins TRBV20-1 to TRBJ2-5, with 10 bases aligning to TRBD2. This CDR3 spans 16 amino acids. CDR1 and CDR2 from the germline V gene are DFQATT and SNEGSKA (reference sequence). Unmatched junction bases numbered 11, after V lost 3 bases and J lost 4 bases. In DNA, the CDR3 is TGCAGTGCTAGTGGGAGCGGGGGGGCCTATCGAGAGACCCAGTACTTC. Protein sequence: CSASGSGGAYRETQYF.

By share of the sample, this clonotype is medium-sized. The junction departs from germline at one end; a sequencing error may be responsible. V is TRBV2 and J is TRBJ2-7; the D gene is possibly TRBD2 (5 bases). Germline V gene data show CDR1 as SNHLY and CDR2 as FYNNEI. CDR3 length: 11 residues. CDR3 region: CASRFYTEDLF. CDR3 nucleotides: TGTGCCAGCAGGTTTTACACGGAGGACCTCTTC.

This clonotype rates as medium-sized. The chain recombines TRBV20-1 with TRBJ1-1; D is uncertain. In germline, CDR1 is DFQATT, CDR2 SNEGSKA (reference sequence). This CDR3 region has 13 residues. V lost 6 bases, J lost 0 bases, and 11 bases lay in between. The CDR3 nucleotides read TGCAGTGCCCTCCGGGATTTGAACACTGAAGCTTTCTTT. Translating gives CSALRDLNTEAFF.